This T cell receptor (beta chain) was recorded in a study of blood T cell repertoires in COVID-19. Data came from immunoSEQ multiplex PCR; TCRdb stores just in-frame clones and leaves some out. Seen here are about 150,000 clones, 80% to 90% observed once, and the top ten hold around 3%. Germline V lookup: CDR1 SGHTA, CDR2 FQGNSA. The V and J ends lost 4 bases and 7 bases respectively, with 17 bases between them. CDR3 size: 15 residues. The sample taken for sequencing was peripheral blood. The V call is TRBV7-2, the J call TRBJ2-1; D possibly corresponds to TRBD2 (6 bases). The origin of this receptor is a man between 60 and 75 years old with active or convalescent COVID-19. DNA for the CDR3: TGTGCCAGCAGCTCGACTAGTAACACGCAGAATGAGCAGTTCTTC. Its protein product is CASSSTSNTQNEQFF.